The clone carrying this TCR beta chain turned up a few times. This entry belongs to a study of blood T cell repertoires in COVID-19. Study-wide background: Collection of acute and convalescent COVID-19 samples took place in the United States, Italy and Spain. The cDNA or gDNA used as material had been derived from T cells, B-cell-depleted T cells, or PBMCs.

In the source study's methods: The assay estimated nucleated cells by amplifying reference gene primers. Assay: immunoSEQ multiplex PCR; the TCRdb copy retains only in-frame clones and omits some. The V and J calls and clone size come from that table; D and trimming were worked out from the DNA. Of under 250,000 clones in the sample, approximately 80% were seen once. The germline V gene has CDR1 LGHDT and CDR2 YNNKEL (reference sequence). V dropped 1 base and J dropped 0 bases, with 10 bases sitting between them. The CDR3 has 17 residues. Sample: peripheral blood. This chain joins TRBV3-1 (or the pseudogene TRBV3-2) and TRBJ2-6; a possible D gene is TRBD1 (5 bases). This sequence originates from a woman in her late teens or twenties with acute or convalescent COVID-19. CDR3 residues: CASSQGQSSSGANVLTF. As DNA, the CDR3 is TGTGCCAGCAGCCAAGGACAGAGCAGCTCTGGGGCCAACGTCCTGACTTTC.